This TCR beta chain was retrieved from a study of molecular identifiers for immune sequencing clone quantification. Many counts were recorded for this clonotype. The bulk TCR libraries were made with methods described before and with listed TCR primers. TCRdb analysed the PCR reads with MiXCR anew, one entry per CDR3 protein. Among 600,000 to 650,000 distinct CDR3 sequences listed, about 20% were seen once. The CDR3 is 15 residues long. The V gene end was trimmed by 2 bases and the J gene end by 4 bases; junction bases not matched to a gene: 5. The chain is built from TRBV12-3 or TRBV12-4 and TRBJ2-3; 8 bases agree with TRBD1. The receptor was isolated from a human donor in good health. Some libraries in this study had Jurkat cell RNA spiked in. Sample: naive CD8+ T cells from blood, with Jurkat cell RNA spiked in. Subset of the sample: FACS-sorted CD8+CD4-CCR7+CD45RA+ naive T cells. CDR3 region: CASSLFPDRADTQYF. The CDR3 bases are TGTGCCAGCAGTTTATTCCCGGACAGGGCAGATACGCAGTATTTT.